The 2 T cell receptor beta chains in this list originate from one sample, sequenced in a study of T-cell reconstitution after alpha-beta-depleted transplantation in children. The TCRbeta library incorporated unique molecular identifiers. TCRdb called the PCR reads again in MiXCR, with one record for every CDR3 protein. The sample has some 300,000 distinct CDR3 sequences; about 9.5% are singletons. The starting material was PBMCs, obtained before TCRalphabeta/CD19-depleted stem cell transplant. These receptors were taken from a boy less than two years old with acute myeloid leukemia, due to receive a stem cell transplant.

This clonotype was counted ten times or more. The chain recombines TRBV7-3 with TRBJ2-1, with 9 positions matching TRBD2. Trimming cost V 4 bases and J 7 bases; bases outside gene matches: 14. The CDR3 runs to 17 residues. CDR1 and CDR2 from the germline V gene are SGHTA and FQGTGA. DNA for the CDR3: TGTGCCAGCAGCTCCGATAGCGGGGGCCAACCGTGGAATGAGCAGTTCTTC. This translates into CASSSDSGGQPWNEQFF. The full variable domain, with the rest looked up from reference TRBV7-3 and TRBJ2-1, is GAGVSQTPSNKVTEKGKYVELRCDPISGHTALYWYRQSLGQGPEFLIYFQGTGAADDSGLPNDRFFAVRPEGSVSTLKIQRTERGDSAVYLCASSSDSGGQPWNEQFFGPGTRLTVL.

This clonotype occurred many times. This chain joins TRBV9 and TRBJ2-2; D unclear. The germline V gene encodes CDR1 SGDLS and CDR2 YYNGEE. CDR3 length: 14 residues. V gave up 0 bases and J gave up 1 base, with 4 bases separating them. The CDR3 bases are TGTGCCAGCAGCGTAGGGGGGAACACCGGGGAGCTGTTTTTT. This sequence encodes CASSVGGNTGELFF.